The clone carrying this T cell receptor beta chain was found many times. Its antigen is undetermined. These data are taken from a study of human T cells and chemical hapten exposure. Whole-study context: Patch tests delivered 0.01% DPC to the upper back and were evaluated at 6 days.

TCRdb processed the RACE reads anew with MiXCR; each CDR3 protein has one entry. Among more than 80,000 distinct CDR3 sequences listed, approximately 10% were seen once. Time point of the sample: patch test 3, about 24 weeks after DPC sensitization. Treatment in this sample: therapeutic diphenylcyclopropenone sensitization with weekly scalp DPC. Every donor had alopecia and was 18 to 70 years old; all were suitable for DPC. Broader study findings: Having alopecia, donors may respond immunologically unlike healthy people.

The sequence came from a woman aged 45-60 years with alopecia areata. Some clones in this sample may be carry-over from other donors' samples. This specimen consisted of whole blood, obtained in connection with sensitization to the hapten diphenylcyclopropenone (DPC).

CDR3 bases: TGCAGCGCTCTGGACTACTCCTACAATGAGCAGTTCTTC. It encodes CSALDYSYNEQFF. V gene TRBV29-1 combines with J gene TRBJ2-1; weak D call: TRBD2 (6 bases). V was shortened by 7 bases and J by 0 bases, with 10 bases between the two germline ends. Looked up from germline, CDR1 is SQVTM and CDR2 is ANQGSEA. This CDR3 has 13 residues.